This is a list of T cell receptor beta chains from one sample in a study of blood T cell repertoires in COVID-19. The method was immunoSEQ multiplex PCR; TCRdb's version includes in-frame clones alone and lacks a portion of them. Of 100,000 to 150,000 clones detected, about 87% appear once; the ten largest clones hold roughly 30%. The source material was peripheral blood. The source is a woman aged 70-85 years with acute or convalescent COVID-19. CDR3s include the opening cysteine and the closing phenylalanine or tryptophan. The D gene is left open where the match is weak. Size values are once, few and many counts, or a class for expanded clones, and some rows have none.

J gene | D gene | V gene | clone size | CDR3 protein | CDR3 DNA
TRBJ2-7 | - | TRBV2 | once | CASSVGSLYEQYF | TGTGCCAGCAGTGTTGGTAGTCTCTACGAGCAGTACTTC
TRBJ1-2 | TRBD1 | TRBV9 | - | CASSMGTGHYGYTF | TGTGCCAGCAGCATGGGGACAGGGCACTATGGCTACACCTTC
TRBJ1-4 | - | TRBV9 | - | CASSPGRGGGEKLFF | TGTGCCAGCAGCCCAGGACGGGGGGGTGGTGAAAAACTGTTTTTT
TRBJ1-5 | - | TRBV24-1 | - | CATSDYTGMQPQHF | TGTGCCACCAGTGATTATACAGGGATGCAGCCCCAGCATTTT
TRBJ2-3 | TRBD2 | TRBV4-1 | - | CASSHPLGQRGNRGDTQYF | TGCGCCAGCAGCCACCCCCTAGGCCAGCGGGGGAACCGGGGAGATACGCAGTATTTT
TRBJ2-3 | - | TRBV6-5 | - | CATSNTDTQYF | TGTGCCACCTCTAACACAGATACGCAGTATTTT
TRBJ1-3 | - | TRBV4-2 | - | CASSQFSLSGNTIYF | TGTGCCAGCAGCCAATTTTCCCTCTCTGGAAACACCATATATTTT
TRBJ1-5 | TRBD1 | TRBV28 | once | CASRTDRGNQPQHF | TGTGCCAGCAGAACAGACAGGGGAAACCAGCCCCAGCATTTT
TRBJ2-5 | TRBD1 | TRBV5-8 | - | CASSQSGQGGETQYF | TGTGCCAGCAGCCAGAGTGGACAGGGCGGGGAGACCCAGTACTTC
TRBJ2-6 | - | TRBV5-1 | once | CASSLGAGPSSGANVLTF | TGCGCCAGCAGCTTGGGGGCAGGGCCGAGCTCTGGGGCCAACGTCCTGACTTTC
TRBJ1-2 | - | TRBV27 | - | CASSLGSAGGYTF | TGTGCCAGCAGTTTGGGTTCGGCGGGTGGCTACACCTTC
TRBJ1-5 | - | TRBV5-6 | - | CASSLTGSSHHQPQHF | TGTGCCAGCAGCTTGACAGGGAGTTCCCACCATCAGCCCCAGCATTTT
TRBJ1-4 | TRBD1 | TRBV29-1 | - | CSGDFGTGNEKLFF | TGCAGCGGGGACTTCGGGACAGGGAATGAAAAACTGTTTTTT
TRBJ1-6 | - | TRBV5-4 | - | CASSLAVGNSPLHF | TGTGCCAGCAGCTTGGCCGTCGGTAATTCACCCCTCCACTTT
TRBJ1-5 | - | TRBV20-1 | - | CSAAGNQPQHF | TGCAGTGCTGCCGGGAATCAGCCCCAGCATTTT
TRBJ1-3 | TRBD1 | TRBV4-1 | - | CASSQPPGQGLQSSGNTIYF | TGCGCCAGCAGCCAGCCCCCGGGACAGGGACTGCAGAGCTCTGGAAACACCATATATTTT
TRBJ2-5 | TRBD1 | TRBV6-5 | once | CASSSSTGIQETQYF | TGTGCCAGCAGTTCCTCGACAGGGATTCAAGAGACCCAGTACTTC
TRBJ2-1 | TRBD2 | TRBV27 | once | CASSFSGGGNEQFF | TGTGCCAGCAGTTTCAGCGGGGGGGGCAATGAGCAGTTCTTC
TRBJ1-1 | - | TRBV5-1 | - | CASSLGQTEAFF | TGCGCCAGCAGCTTGGGACAGACAGAAGCTTTCTTT
TRBJ2-1 | TRBD1 | TRBV6-5 | - | CASRPGQGGSGEQFF | TGTGCCAGTAGACCGGGACAGGGAGGGTCGGGTGAGCAGTTCTTC
TRBJ2-1 | TRBD1 | TRBV24-1 | - | CATSDPAGTGGYNEQFF | TGTGCCACCAGTGATCCCGCCGGGACAGGGGGCTACAATGAGCAGTTCTTC
TRBJ2-7 | TRBD1 | TRBV28 | - | CASSPPTGVYEQYF | TGTGCCAGCAGTCCACCTACAGGGGTATACGAGCAGTACTTC
TRBJ1-1 | - | TRBV5-5 | - | CASSIVGVEGTEAFF | TGTGCCAGCAGCATCGTAGGGGTGGAGGGCACTGAAGCTTTCTTT
TRBJ1-4 | TRBD1 | TRBV2 | - | CASSDRGRGEKLFF | TGTGCCAGCAGCGACAGGGGACGAGGAGAAAAACTGTTTTTT
TRBJ1-5 | - | TRBV19 | - | CATTGAGNQPQHF | TGTGCCACCACAGGCGCGGGCAATCAGCCCCAGCATTTT
TRBJ2-5 | TRBD2 | TRBV5-1 | - | CASTATSGAETQYF | TGCGCCAGCACCGCGACTAGCGGGGCAGAGACCCAGTACTTC
TRBJ2-3 | TRBD2 | TRBV2 | few | CASSRLAGGTDTQYF | TGTGCCAGCAGTAGACTAGCGGGGGGCACAGATACGCAGTATTTT
TRBJ1-1 | - | TRBV18 | - | CASSPPTGMNTEAFF | TGTGCCAGCTCACCGCCGACAGGAATGAACACTGAAGCTTTCTTT
TRBJ2-3 | - | TRBV18 | - | CASSPGRTDTQYF | TGTGCCAGCTCACCGGGGAGAACAGATACGCAGTATTTT
TRBJ1-4 | - | TRBV9 | - | CASSVDRQAGREKLFF | TGTGCCAGCAGCGTAGATCGACAGGCAGGGCGTGAAAAACTGTTTTTT
TRBJ2-5 | - | TRBV7-3 | - | CASSLTSGSPQETQYF | TGTGCCAGCAGCTTAACGAGCGGTTCTCCTCAAGAGACCCAGTACTTC
TRBJ2-7 | - | TRBV5-4 | - | CASSTYSGSTYEQYF | TGTGCCAGCAGCACCTATAGCGGATCCACCTACGAGCAGTACTTC